Listed below are T cell receptor beta chains from one sample, sequenced in a study of T cell responses to AZD1222 COVID-19 vaccine. Generated by immunoSEQ multiplex PCR, the TCRdb table keeps only in-frame clones and is missing some. The sample consists of roughly 100,000 clones, approximately 84% of them appearing once. Material: peripheral blood, obtained on day 0 of AZD1222 vaccination. These receptors all come from an adult in good health. The CDR3 runs from the conserved cysteine through the conserved F or W. A D gene is named only where the DNA matches it firmly. Size is stated for part of the rows, as once, few or many counts, or as a class when the clone is expanded.

clone_size: .
v_call: TRBV10-1
j_call: TRBJ2-7
d_call: .
cdr3_nt: TGCGCCAGCAGCCCAAGGACGGGCCGGGAGCAGTACTTC
cdr3_aa: CASSPRTGREQYF

clone_size: .
v_call: TRBV7-9
j_call: TRBJ2-1
d_call: .
cdr3_nt: TGTGCCAGCAGCTTAGTGGCCTACAATGAGCAGTTCTTC
cdr3_aa: CASSLVAYNEQFF

clone_size: .
v_call: TRBV7-9
j_call: TRBJ2-7
d_call: .
cdr3_nt: TGTGCCAGCAGCGGGGAGCGAGCGAACGAGCAGTACTTC
cdr3_aa: CASSGERANEQYF

clone_size: few
v_call: TRBV27
j_call: TRBJ1-4
d_call: .
cdr3_nt: TGTGCCAGCAGCACGCGAGGAGCAACTAATGAAAAACTGTTTTTT
cdr3_aa: CASSTRGATNEKLFF

clone_size: .
v_call: TRBV7-8
j_call: TRBJ1-1
d_call: .
cdr3_nt: TGTGCCAGCAGCCTCCTTCAGGGGCACACTGAAGCTTTCTTT
cdr3_aa: CASSLLQGHTEAFF

clone_size: once
v_call: TRBV24-1
j_call: TRBJ1-5
d_call: .
cdr3_nt: TGTGCCACCAGTAGGGGGAATCAGCCCCAGCATTTT
cdr3_aa: CATSRGNQPQHF

clone_size: .
v_call: TRBV5-1
j_call: TRBJ2-5
d_call: .
cdr3_nt: TGCGCCAGCAGCTTGCCAGTCCGGGAGACCCAGTACTTC
cdr3_aa: CASSLPVRETQYF

clone_size: .
v_call: TRBV11-2
j_call: TRBJ2-7
d_call: .
cdr3_nt: TGTGCCAGCAGCTTAGCCGGAGGGAGTTCCTACGAGCAGTACTTC
cdr3_aa: CASSLAGGSSYEQYF

clone_size: .
v_call: TRBV27
j_call: TRBJ2-7
d_call: TRBD2
cdr3_nt: TGTGCCAGCAGTTCCGCCGGGACTAGCGGGAGTTACGAGCAGTACTTC
cdr3_aa: CASSSAGTSGSYEQYF

clone_size: once
v_call: TRBV7-8
j_call: TRBJ1-6
d_call: .
cdr3_nt: TGTGCCAGCAGCCTCGGGCCCAGAGCGGCTAATTCACCCCTCCACTTT
cdr3_aa: CASSLGPRAANSPLHF

clone_size: .
v_call: TRBV3-1/TRBV3-2
j_call: TRBJ2-5
d_call: TRBD2
cdr3_nt: TGTGCCAGCAGCCAAGATCGAGGTAACCCCGGGAGGGAGACCCAGTACTTC
cdr3_aa: CASSQDRGNPGRETQYF

clone_size: once
v_call: TRBV5-1
j_call: TRBJ1-2
d_call: .
cdr3_nt: TGCGCCAGCAGCTTTGACAGCCCCAACGGCTACACCTTC
cdr3_aa: CASSFDSPNGYTF

clone_size: .
v_call: TRBV25-1
j_call: TRBJ2-3
d_call: TRBD2
cdr3_nt: TGTGCCAGCAACGCGGGAGGGCTCGGTGCCACAGATACGCAGTATTTT
cdr3_aa: CASNAGGLGATDTQYF

clone_size: .
v_call: TRBV7-2
j_call: TRBJ2-1
d_call: TRBD1
cdr3_nt: TGTGCCAGCAGCCCCGACAGGGTGACTAATGAGCAGTTCTTC
cdr3_aa: CASSPDRVTNEQFF

clone_size: .
v_call: TRBV3-1/TRBV3-2
j_call: TRBJ1-1
d_call: .
cdr3_nt: TGTGCCAGCAGCCAAGATACTTGGTCAAGCGCCATGAACACTGAAGCTTTCTTT
cdr3_aa: CASSQDTWSSAMNTEAFF

clone_size: .
v_call: TRBV9
j_call: TRBJ2-1
d_call: .
cdr3_nt: TGTGCCAGCAGCGAAGCAGGGCTCAATGAGCAGTTCTTC
cdr3_aa: CASSEAGLNEQFF

clone_size: .
v_call: TRBV5-1
j_call: TRBJ2-5
d_call: .
cdr3_nt: TGCGCCAGCAGCTTGGGGGGCGGAGAGACCCAGTACTTC
cdr3_aa: CASSLGGGETQYF

clone_size: .
v_call: TRBV5-5
j_call: TRBJ1-1
d_call: .
cdr3_nt: TGTGCCAGCAGCTTGGCCCTGGGGGCAGGGGTGTATATGAACACTGAAGCTTTCTTT
cdr3_aa: CASSLALGAGVYMNTEAFF

clone_size: .
v_call: TRBV30
j_call: TRBJ2-1
d_call: TRBD1
cdr3_nt: TGTGCCTGGAGCATACAGGGGAAGCACAATGAGCAGTTCTTC
cdr3_aa: CAWSIQGKHNEQFF

clone_size: .
v_call: TRBV12-3/TRBV12-4
j_call: TRBJ1-5
d_call: .
cdr3_nt: TGTGCCAGCAGTTTGCAGGTGGGGACGCCCCAGCATTTT
cdr3_aa: CASSLQVGTPQHF

clone_size: .
v_call: TRBV5-6
j_call: TRBJ1-5
d_call: TRBD1
cdr3_nt: TGTGCCAGCAGCACATATGGACAGGGCAGTCAGCCCCAGCATTTT
cdr3_aa: CASSTYGQGSQPQHF

clone_size: .
v_call: TRBV5-1
j_call: TRBJ2-5
d_call: TRBD1
cdr3_nt: TGCGCCAGCAGCCCCCGGACAGGGGAAGAGACCCAGTACTTC
cdr3_aa: CASSPRTGEETQYF

clone_size: .
v_call: TRBV24-1
j_call: TRBJ1-5
d_call: .
cdr3_nt: TGTGCCACCAGTGAGGGGGTTAGCAATCAGCCCCAGCATTTT
cdr3_aa: CATSEGVSNQPQHF

clone_size: once
v_call: TRBV5-1
j_call: TRBJ2-7
d_call: TRBD1
cdr3_nt: TGCGCCAGCAGCTTGGAGCGGACAGGGGGAGACGAGCAGTACTTC
cdr3_aa: CASSLERTGGDEQYF

clone_size: .
v_call: TRBV6-5
j_call: TRBJ2-3
d_call: TRBD2
cdr3_nt: TGTGCCAGCAGGACTAGCGCCACCACAGATACGCAGTATTTT
cdr3_aa: CASRTSATTDTQYF

clone_size: .
v_call: TRBV11-2
j_call: TRBJ1-3
d_call: .
cdr3_nt: TGTGCCAGCAGCCTATCTGGAAACACCATATATTTT
cdr3_aa: CASSLSGNTIYF

clone_size: .
v_call: TRBV4-1
j_call: TRBJ2-3
d_call: TRBD2
cdr3_nt: TGCGCCAGCAGCCAAGGACTACTAGCGGGAGGCGCAGATACGCAGTATTTT
cdr3_aa: CASSQGLLAGGADTQYF

clone_size: .
v_call: TRBV19
j_call: TRBJ2-5
d_call: .
cdr3_nt: TGTGCCAGTAGTCCGGGTCCTGGGTTAGAGACCCAGTACTTC
cdr3_aa: CASSPGPGLETQYF

clone_size: .
v_call: TRBV14
j_call: TRBJ1-2
d_call: .
cdr3_nt: TGTGCCAGCAGCCAAGATAACCGAGGGTTTGGCTACACCTTC
cdr3_aa: CASSQDNRGFGYTF

clone_size: .
v_call: TRBV28
j_call: TRBJ2-2
d_call: .
cdr3_nt: TGTGCCAGCAGCCTCCTTCTAGCAACAGGCACCGGGGAGCTGTTTTTT
cdr3_aa: CASSLLLATGTGELFF

clone_size: .
v_call: TRBV6-1
j_call: TRBJ2-6
d_call: .
cdr3_nt: TGTGCCAGCAGTGAAAATGCCGGGGCCAACGTCCTGACTTTC
cdr3_aa: CASSENAGANVLTF

clone_size: .
v_call: TRBV5-1
j_call: TRBJ2-1
d_call: .
cdr3_nt: TGCGCCAGCAGCTTGGCCTGGGGCTCAAGTAATGAGCAGTTCTTC
cdr3_aa: CASSLAWGSSNEQFF

clone_size: few
v_call: TRBV7-9
j_call: TRBJ1-3
d_call: .
cdr3_nt: TGTGCCAGCAGCTTGTCACAGAGCTCTGGAAACACCATATATTTT
cdr3_aa: CASSLSQSSGNTIYF

clone_size: few
v_call: TRBV3-1/TRBV3-2
j_call: TRBJ2-2
d_call: .
cdr3_nt: TGTGCCAGCAGGCTGACTACCGGGGAGCTGTTTTTT
cdr3_aa: CASRLTTGELFF

clone_size: .
v_call: TRBV10-3
j_call: TRBJ2-1
d_call: .
cdr3_nt: TGTGCCATCAGTGGAGGTAGCAGCTACAATGAGCAGTTCTTC
cdr3_aa: CAISGGSSYNEQFF

clone_size: .
v_call: TRBV3-1/TRBV3-2
j_call: TRBJ1-2
d_call: .
cdr3_nt: TGTGCCAGCAGCCACCACGGTAGGACTAACTATGGCTACACCTTC
cdr3_aa: CASSHHGRTNYGYTF

clone_size: .
v_call: TRBV29-1
j_call: TRBJ1-2
d_call: TRBD1
cdr3_nt: TGCAGCGTTGAACAGGGACAGGGGGTAGGTGGCTACACCTTC
cdr3_aa: CSVEQGQGVGGYTF

clone_size: .
v_call: TRBV7-9
j_call: TRBJ2-7
d_call: .
cdr3_nt: TGTGCCAGCAGCTTAGAACTCTACGAGCAGTACTTC
cdr3_aa: CASSLELYEQYF

clone_size: .
v_call: TRBV19
j_call: TRBJ2-1
d_call: TRBD2
cdr3_nt: TGTGCCAGTAGTAGACCTAGCGGGAGTACCCATGAGCAGTTCTTC
cdr3_aa: CASSRPSGSTHEQFF

clone_size: once
v_call: TRBV10-3
j_call: TRBJ1-3
d_call: .
cdr3_nt: TGTGCCATCAGTGATCCCTCGATGGTCAGCCTAAACACCATATATTTT
cdr3_aa: CAISDPSMVSLNTIYF

clone_size: .
v_call: TRBV18
j_call: TRBJ2-1
d_call: TRBD2
cdr3_nt: TGTGCCAGCTCACATACCCAACTAGCGGGCAAAGCCGACAATGAGCAGTTCTTC
cdr3_aa: CASSHTQLAGKADNEQFF

clone_size: .
v_call: TRBV27
j_call: TRBJ2-7
d_call: .
cdr3_nt: TGTGCCAGCAGTTTTCAGGGCACGACCTACGAGCAGTACTTC
cdr3_aa: CASSFQGTTYEQYF

clone_size: .
v_call: TRBV28
j_call: TRBJ1-4
d_call: .
cdr3_nt: TGTGCCAGCAGTTTTCTGATTGTACAGAGCAATGAAAAACTGTTTTTT
cdr3_aa: CASSFLIVQSNEKLFF

clone_size: .
v_call: TRBV13
j_call: TRBJ1-2
d_call: .
cdr3_nt: TGTGCCACCGCGGACGGTTGGGGCTACACCTTC
cdr3_aa: CATADGWGYTF

clone_size: .
v_call: TRBV9
j_call: TRBJ2-1
d_call: .
cdr3_nt: TGTGCCAGCAGCGTAGGCGGGGAGAGCTCCTACAATGAGCAGTTCTTC
cdr3_aa: CASSVGGESSYNEQFF

clone_size: .
v_call: TRBV28
j_call: TRBJ1-2
d_call: .
cdr3_nt: TGTGCCAGCAGGGCCGAGGGAGGCTACACCTTC
cdr3_aa: CASRAEGGYTF

clone_size: few
v_call: TRBV9
j_call: TRBJ2-7
d_call: .
cdr3_nt: TGTGCCAGCAGCGTAGGAGTGGCCTACGAGCAGTACTTC
cdr3_aa: CASSVGVAYEQYF

clone_size: .
v_call: TRBV10-3
j_call: TRBJ1-1
d_call: .
cdr3_nt: TGTGCCACCGGTGAAGGGAGAGAGACTGAAGCTTTCTTT
cdr3_aa: CATGEGRETEAFF

clone_size: .
v_call: TRBV28
j_call: TRBJ1-3
d_call: .
cdr3_nt: TGTGCCAGCAGACGGACAGTAACTGGAAACACCATATATTTT
cdr3_aa: CASRRTVTGNTIYF

clone_size: .
v_call: TRBV6-5
j_call: TRBJ1-2
d_call: .
cdr3_nt: TGTGCCAGCACGGGACTTGGATATGGCTACACCTTC
cdr3_aa: CASTGLGYGYTF

clone_size: .
v_call: TRBV19
j_call: TRBJ2-2
d_call: .
cdr3_nt: TGTGCCAGTAGTATATCTTGGAACACCGGGGAGCTGTTTTTT
cdr3_aa: CASSISWNTGELFF

clone_size: .
v_call: TRBV11-2
j_call: TRBJ1-5
d_call: .
cdr3_nt: TGTGCCAGCAGCTTGTCGGCTTATCAGCCCCAGCATTTT
cdr3_aa: CASSLSAYQPQHF